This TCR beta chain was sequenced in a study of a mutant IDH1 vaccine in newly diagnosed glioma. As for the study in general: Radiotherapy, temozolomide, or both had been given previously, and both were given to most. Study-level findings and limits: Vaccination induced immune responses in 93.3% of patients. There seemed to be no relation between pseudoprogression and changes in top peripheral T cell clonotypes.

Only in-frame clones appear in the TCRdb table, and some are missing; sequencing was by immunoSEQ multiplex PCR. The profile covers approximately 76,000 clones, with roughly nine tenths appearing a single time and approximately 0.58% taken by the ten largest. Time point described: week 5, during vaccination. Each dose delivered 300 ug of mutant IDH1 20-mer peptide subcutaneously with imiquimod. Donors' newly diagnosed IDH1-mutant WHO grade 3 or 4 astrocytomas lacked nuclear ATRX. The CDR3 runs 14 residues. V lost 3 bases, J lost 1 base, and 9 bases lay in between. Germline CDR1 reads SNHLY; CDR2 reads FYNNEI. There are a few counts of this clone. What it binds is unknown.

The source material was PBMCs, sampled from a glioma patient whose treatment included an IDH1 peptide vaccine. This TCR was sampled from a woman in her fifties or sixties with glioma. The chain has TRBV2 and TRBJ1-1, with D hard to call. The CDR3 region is CASSDVTWNTEAFF. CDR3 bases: TGTGCCAGCAGTGACGTAACTTGGAACACTGAAGCTTTCTTT.